The T cell receptor beta chain under discussion was sequenced for a study of control samples from healthy donors and cancer patients (dated by TCRdb to 2018 to 2020). With respect to this clone: What antigen it recognizes has not been identified. The sample holds no much larger clone one base away, and base qualities are not on file.

Libraries were made using the immunoSEQ multiplex PCR assay. The source is immuneACCESS, and TCRdb retained only in-frame sequences with V and J called. Part of the clones is not carried over; for the studies checked, unresolved V genes explain less than half of this, and the remainder is unexplained. Counted in this sample were some 150,000 clones; about 93% of them appeared once. Under 2.5% of the sample comes from the top ten. The CDR3 measures 17 amino acids from cysteine to phenylalanine. Just the 51-base CDR3 DNA is kept, in frame starting at base 1. V gives up 4 bases and J gives up 8 bases, and the segment between their germline ends measures 26 bases. The germline V gene encodes CDR1 GTSNPN and CDR2 SVGIG (reference sequence).

The source material was blood. This receptor was taken from a man aged 50-60 years in good health. Recombination connected TRBV30 to TRBJ1-4; no confident D gene assignment can be made. The CDR3 has the sequence CAWIPILICTYWEKLFF. The nucleotide sequence reads TGTGCCTGGATCCCCATCCTGATTTGTACCTATTGGGAAAAACTGTTTTTT.